This T cell receptor (beta chain) was recovered during a study of cytomegalovirus exposure and HLA in healthy donors. General study findings and limits: Follow-up analysis seemed to connect common viral pathogens with several of the most significant clusters identified. DRB1 had the most TCR associations and HLA-C the fewest, a later analysis found, with rates varying by HLA locus. The majority of CMV-associated TCR beta chains were reported as apparently HLA-restricted in a later analysis.

Amplification used 60 Vbeta primers and 13 Jbeta primers. In the original processing: Unique TCR beta chains numbered about 79 million in a later analysis, with about 9.9 million shared. Method: immunoSEQ multiplex PCR; TCRdb's copy keeps in-frame clones and lacks some. The D gene and trimming were derived from the DNA, and the V and J assignments and clone size from that table. The table includes about 92,000 clones, 80% to 90% detected once. This clone was found once. The target antigen is unknown. The germline CDR1 and CDR2 sequences are LNHDA and SQIVND (reference sequence). V was clipped by 5 bases and J by 0 bases, with 11 bases between them. The CDR3 consists of 14 residues.

The TCR originated in a young woman in good health and CMV-seropositive. The V and J genes are TRBV19 and TRBJ2-7; TRBD2 might be the D (5 bases). Sequencing was done on a sample of PBMCs. The CDR3 coding sequence is TGTGCCAGTAGTGAAGCGGCTACCTCCTACGAGCAGTACTTC. Amino acid sequence: CASSEAATSYEQYF.